A selection of T cell receptor beta chains follows, all from one sample in a study of blood T cell repertoires in COVID-19. Profiling relied on immunoSEQ multiplex PCR, and the TCRdb table lists in-frame clones only, not all of them. The sample has 200,000 to 250,000 clones, about nine tenths seen once. Sequencing input: peripheral blood. The receptors were sampled from a woman aged 60 to 75 with acute or convalescent COVID-19. Both conserved end residues are part of each CDR3. Only part of the rows carry a size: once, few, many, or a class if the clone is expanded.

V	size	J	CDR3
TRBV25-1	NA	TRBJ1-1	CASSKQGSTEAFF
TRBV20-1	NA	TRBJ1-4	CSASSGDQGDEKLFF
TRBV9	once	TRBJ1-2	CASSVAERVDYGYTF
TRBV19	NA	TRBJ1-1	CASNMKGVRTEAFF
TRBV18	NA	TRBJ2-3	CASSPRTSGTDTQYF
TRBV30	NA	TRBJ2-1	CAWSNRGLGEQFF
TRBV30	NA	TRBJ2-7	CAWWDRGTYEQYF
TRBV6-4	NA	TRBJ2-3	CASSDSGDSKSTDTQYF
TRBV11-2	few	TRBJ1-5	CASSHTGGGGEPQHF
TRBV19	NA	TRBJ2-7	CASSIWAGGTYEQYF
TRBV11-3	NA	TRBJ2-3	CASSLGRTGSTDTQYF
TRBV18	NA	TRBJ1-4	CASSPSLNEKLFF
TRBV30	NA	TRBJ1-1	CAWSVVLGRTEAFF
TRBV9	NA	TRBJ2-2	CASSVFSQITGELFF
TRBV24-1	NA	TRBJ1-5	CATSESNQPQHF
TRBV4-3	NA	TRBJ1-4	CASSPGGQGASNEKLFF
TRBV5-6	NA	TRBJ2-5	CASSKLADFQETQYF
TRBV9	NA	TRBJ1-5	CASSVEDSNQPQHF
TRBV15	NA	TRBJ2-5	CATSRVYKETQYF
TRBV15	NA	TRBJ1-3	CATSRDPNTEGRLGNTIYF
TRBV11-2	NA	TRBJ2-1	CASSHRLTSSYNEQFF
TRBV6-5	NA	TRBJ2-7	CASSRGPGDEQYF
TRBV2	NA	TRBJ2-1	CASSGTHGRTYNEQFF
TRBV5-1	NA	TRBJ2-2	CASDGGSVTGELFF
TRBV12-3/TRBV12-4	NA	TRBJ1-2	CASSRVRRYGYTF
TRBV6-6	NA	TRBJ2-2	CASSYQGTNTGELFF
TRBV7-2	NA	TRBJ2-2	CASSLVGSPTGELFF
TRBV4-2	NA	TRBJ1-2	CASSQVMGQVNYGYTF
TRBV6-1	NA	TRBJ2-7	CASSDRTSGGSYEQYF
TRBV30	NA	TRBJ2-5	CAWSPGLAEETQYF
TRBV18	few	TRBJ2-7	CASSWAGKYYEQYF
TRBV6-1	NA	TRBJ1-6	CASSEVGYNSPLHF
TRBV5-1	few	TRBJ1-1	CASRGVGGGDTEAFF
TRBV7-2	NA	TRBJ2-5	CASSLAQTDQETQYF
TRBV7-9	NA	TRBJ2-7	CASSYLPGQGPTYEQYF
TRBV6-5	once	TRBJ2-4	CATSLAGGNIQYF
TRBV5-6	NA	TRBJ2-2	CASRPRQGGRTGELFF
TRBV28	once	TRBJ1-2	CASSFPGIYGYTF
TRBV29-1	NA	TRBJ1-5	CSVKYSNQPQHF
TRBV28	NA	TRBJ2-2	CASSLGGYTGELFF
TRBV5-1	NA	TRBJ2-2	CASSFGTSNTGELFF
TRBV4-1	NA	TRBJ2-7	CASSQGSASGGAYEQYF
TRBV11-2	NA	TRBJ1-4	CASSFPHRAKGEKLFF
TRBV19	NA	TRBJ1-1	CASSISGAMNTEAFF
TRBV19	NA	TRBJ2-5	CASSTGLAGGTETQYF
TRBV5-3	NA	TRBJ2-1	CARSLNGLAGRNEQFF
TRBV28	NA	TRBJ2-5	CASQVPGGETQYF
TRBV5-1	NA	TRBJ1-3	CASSTDKSSGNTIYF
TRBV6-2/TRBV6-3	NA	TRBJ1-1	CASSSRQGLGSTEAFF
TRBV7-3	once	TRBJ2-1	CASSPDRGLYNEQFF
TRBV20-1	NA	TRBJ2-3	CSASKAVSSGTDTQYF
TRBV5-6	NA	TRBJ1-1	CASSLGDRNTEAFF
TRBV28	once	TRBJ2-7	CASIGGRGSYEQYF
TRBV19	NA	TRBJ2-1	CASRGTGRNEQFF